This is a list of T cell receptor beta chains from one sample in a study of blood T cell repertoires in COVID-19. Assay: immunoSEQ multiplex PCR; the TCRdb copy retains only in-frame clones and omits some. Among fewer than 300,000 clones listed, 84% were seen once. Sequenced sample: peripheral blood. These receptor sequences come from a human donor in a cohort sampled during active COVID-19. Both conserved end residues are part of each CDR3. Fields, in order: J gene, V gene, D gene, clone size, CDR3 protein, CDR3 DNA. The D gene is left open where the match is weak. The size field is filled for only some rows; it gives once, few, many or a size class.

TRBJ2-7,TRBV5-4,TRBD2,-,CASSSMTSGGAGEQYF,TGTGCCAGCAGCTCGATGACTAGCGGGGGGGCTGGTGAGCAGTACTTC
TRBJ2-5,TRBV18,-,-,CASSPKNSETQYF,TGTGCCAGCTCACCAAAGAACTCGGAGACCCAGTACTTC
TRBJ2-2,TRBV3-1/TRBV3-2,TRBD2,-,CASSPTEASGRDTGELFF,TGTGCCAGCAGCCCCACGGAGGCTAGCGGGAGAGACACCGGGGAGCTGTTTTTT
TRBJ2-3,TRBV7-9,-,-,CASSFLLKKRTDTQYF,TGTGCCAGCAGCTTTCTACTGAAAAAGCGGACAGATACGCAGTATTTT
TRBJ2-3,TRBV29-1,-,-,CSSWGDQGDTQYF,TGCAGCTCGTGGGGGGACCAAGGAGATACGCAGTATTTT
TRBJ2-2,TRBV9,TRBD2,-,CASSPRTSGAHTGELFF,TGTGCCAGCAGCCCCCGGACTAGCGGGGCCCACACCGGGGAGCTGTTTTTT
TRBJ2-7,TRBV10-2,TRBD1,few,CASSSGTGYYEQYF,TGCGCCAGCAGCTCCGGGACAGGATACTACGAGCAGTACTTC
TRBJ1-1,TRBV14,-,-,CASSPQKRNTEAFF,TGTGCCAGCAGCCCCCAAAAGCGGAACACTGAAGCTTTCTTT
TRBJ2-3,TRBV4-1,TRBD1,-,CASSQGYRDRGTDTQYF,TGCGCCAGCAGCCAAGGGTATCGGGACAGGGGCACAGATACGCAGTATTTT
TRBJ1-5,TRBV28,-,-,CASNTGTHSNQPQHF,TGTGCCAGCAATACCGGGACACATAGCAATCAGCCCCAGCATTTT
TRBJ1-1,TRBV7-2,-,-,CASSTSRGTEAFF,TGTGCCAGCAGCACCTCGAGAGGAACTGAAGCTTTCTTT
TRBJ2-5,TRBV6-6,TRBD2,-,CASRSTSGSQETQYF,TGTGCCAGCAGGTCGACTAGCGGGAGCCAAGAGACCCAGTACTTC
TRBJ2-6,TRBV28,-,-,CASSLLSVRGANVLTF,TGTGCCAGCAGTTTATTGTCGGTTCGTGGGGCCAACGTCCTGACTTTC
TRBJ2-5,TRBV5-1,-,-,CASSRAGTPETQYF,TGCGCCAGCAGCCGTGCAGGGACTCCGGAGACCCAGTACTTC
TRBJ1-5,TRBV27,TRBD1,few,CASSLFGTALPSNQPQHF,TGTGCCAGCAGTTTATTCGGGACAGCCCTGCCAAGCAATCAGCCCCAGCATTTT
TRBJ2-7,TRBV5-5,-,-,CASSLVRSYEQYF,TGTGCCAGCAGCTTGGTCCGCTCCTACGAGCAGTACTTC
TRBJ2-4,TRBV5-6,-,-,CASSSGSAIQYF,TGTGCCAGCAGCTCGGGGTCGGCCATTCAGTACTTC
TRBJ2-5,TRBV28,TRBD1,-,CASSSPVGQETQYF,TGTGCCAGCAGTTCTCCGGTGGGACAGGAGACCCAGTACTTC
TRBJ2-3,TRBV9,-,-,CASSVVDSRDTQYF,TGTGCCAGCAGCGTAGTAGACTCCAGAGATACGCAGTATTTT
TRBJ1-5,TRBV7-8,TRBD1,few,CASSVQGDNQPQHF,TGTGCCAGCAGTGTACAGGGGGACAATCAGCCCCAGCATTTT
TRBJ2-7,TRBV4-3,-,few,CASSQDQIGAGYEQYF,TGCGCCAGCAGCCAAGATCAGATTGGGGCAGGCTACGAGCAGTACTTC
TRBJ2-5,TRBV19,TRBD2,-,CASSIGLAGETQYF,TGTGCCAGTAGTATAGGACTAGCGGGGGAGACCCAGTACTTC
TRBJ2-7,TRBV5-1,-,-,CASSVQTGSTYEQYF,TGCGCCAGCAGCGTTCAGACAGGTTCTACCTACGAGCAGTACTTC
TRBJ2-6,TRBV19,-,-,CASSKTPSSGANVLTF,TGTGCCAGTAGTAAAACCCCTAGCTCTGGGGCCAACGTCCTGACTTTC
TRBJ1-4,TRBV9,-,once,CASGEGYANEKLFF,TGTGCCAGCGGAGAAGGTTATGCTAATGAAAAACTGTTTTTT
TRBJ2-7,TRBV2,TRBD2,-,CASSPAGTSVSEQYF,TGTGCCAGCAGTCCGGCCGGGACTAGCGTAAGCGAGCAGTACTTC
TRBJ1-1,TRBV2,TRBD1,few,CASTAARDRNTEAFF,TGTGCCAGCACCGCCGCCCGGGACAGGAACACTGAAGCTTTCTTT